This T cell receptor (beta chain) was recovered during a study of OX40 agonist ivuxolimab in advanced cancers. Study-level background: Ivuxolimab doses were 0.01, 0.1, 0.3, 1.5, 3 or 10 mg/kg every 2 weeks. Checkpoint inhibitors had been given previously to 40% of patients.

The CDR3 has 12 residues. Germline lookup yields CDR1 MDHEN and CDR2 SYDVKM. Generated by immunoSEQ multiplex PCR, the TCRdb table keeps only in-frame clones and is missing some. Of 45,000 to 55,000 clones listed, about 86% are singletons. This clone was counted a single time. The TCR sequence derives from an adult with an advanced solid tumor such as melanoma, head and neck, liver or kidney cancer. The sample here was CD4+ or CD8+ T cells sorted from blood, taken in a trial of the OX40 agonist ivuxolimab. This chain joins TRBV28 and TRBJ2-5; D remains unclear. The end of the DNA fits TRBJ2-7 better, so the J call may be wrong. The CDR3 region has the DNA TGTGCCAGCAGTTTATCCCTGGCCGAGCAGTACTTC. Its protein is CASSLSLAEQYF.